This TCR beta chain derives from a study of cytomegalovirus exposure and HLA in healthy donors. On this clone: Its specificity is not known.

Study-level points and caveats: A few chains linked to CMV were shown in vitro to be specific for CMV antigens. Rare sequences made up most TCRs, while some public TCRs were found in many donors.

The CDR3 loop spans 15 amino acids. The V and J ends lost 2 bases and 3 bases respectively, with 11 bases between them. The germline V gene has CDR1 MNHEY and CDR2 SMNVEV (reference sequence). The repertoire was sequenced with immunoSEQ multiplex PCR; TCRdb's copy has only in-frame clones and lacks some. Of roughly 100,000 clones in the sample, around 83% were seen once. Sequenced material: PBMCs. The gene calls are TRBV27 and TRBJ1-5; no clear D. The TCR was taken from a woman younger than 30 in good health and CMV-seropositive. CDR3 sequence (DNA): TGTGCCAGCAGTTTAGCGGGCAGAGCCAATCAGCCCCAGCATTTT. It specifies CASSLAGRANQPQHF.